This passage covers 22 T cell receptor beta chains from one sample sequenced in a study of beta chain features in type 1 diabetes. cDNA synthesis used the whole RNA isolate, giving expressed TCRB sequences. Here immunoSEQ multiplex PCR was the method, and the copy in TCRdb shows in-frame clones only, minus some. The sample consists of 640,000 or so clones, over 13% of them appearing once. These receptors have no identified antigens. Findings and caveats of the study: Within each of all four CD4+ subsets, Type 1 diabetes patients had TCRB CDR3s that were moderately but significantly shorter.

Sequencing used naive CD4+ T cells from blood. Receptors were obtained from a man between 18 and 35 years old with type 1 diabetes.

This clone was seen a few times. The V and J genes are TRBV19 and TRBJ2-1; D remains unclear. Germline loops: CDR1 LNHDA, CDR2 SQIVND (reference sequence). The V and J ends lost 6 bases and 0 bases respectively, with 12 bases between them. The CDR3 covers 15 residues. For the CDR3, the DNA is TGTGCCAGTAGCCCGACTGGCCCCTCCTACAATGAGCAGTTCTTC. Translated, it gives CASSPTGPSYNEQFF.

The gene calls are TRBV6-5 and TRBJ1-2; D is ambiguous. CDR1 is MNHEY, CDR2 SVGAGI, per germline. The CDR3 consists of 15 residues. V was clipped by 5 bases and J by 4 bases, with 17 bases between them. CDR3 protein: CASSPWAAESYGYTF. The CDR3 DNA is TGTGCCAGCAGTCCCTGGGCGGCGGAGAGCTATGGCTACACCTTC.

This rearrangement joins TRBV9 to TRBJ1-4; D perhaps matches TRBD1 (5 bases). V lost 4 bases and J lost 5, with 12 bases in between. Looked up from germline, CDR1 is SGDLS and CDR2 is YYNGEE. The CDR3 has 14 residues. In nucleotides, the CDR3 is TGTGCCAGCAGCCCCTCGTGGGGGAATGAAAAACTGTTTTTT. Encoded protein: CASSPSWGNEKLFF. The whole variable domain, filled in from reference TRBV9 and TRBJ1-4, reads DSGVTQTPKHLITATGQRVTLRCSPRSGDLSVYWYQQSLDQGLQFLIQYYNGEERAKGNILERFSAQQFPDLHSELNLSSLELGDSALYFCASSPSWGNEKLFFGSGTQLSVL.

V is TRBV21-1 and J is TRBJ2-6; the D segment call TRBD2 is taken from the table without a DNA check. TRBV21-1 is tagged as a pseudogene. The CDR3 length is 20 residues. CDR3 region: CASSPTRGLAGLSGANVLTF. The CDR3 DNA sequence: TGTGCCAGCAGCCCCACTCGAGGACTAGCGGGCCTTTCTGGGGCCAACGTCCTGACTTTC.

This clone was seen only a few times. The chain employs TRBV15 and TRBJ1-6; TRBD1 might be the D (5 bases). The germline gives CDR1 LNHNV, CDR2 YYDKDF (reference sequence). This CDR3 is built from 18 residues. V was pared by 1 base and J by 0 bases, with 13 bases between. CDR3 protein: CATSRGRPGSSYNSPLHF. For the CDR3, the DNA is TGTGCCACCAGCAGAGGAAGGCCAGGGAGCTCCTATAATTCACCCCTCCACTTT.

This clone has just a few counts. This CDR3 is CASSYYGRGVYEQYF. The DNA for the CDR3 is TGTGCCAGCAGCTATTACGGGAGAGGCGTGTACGAGCAGTACTTC. V is TRBV6-5 and J is TRBJ2-7, with D maybe TRBD2 (6 bases). Germline V gene sequence: CDR1 MNHEY, CDR2 SVGAGI. This CDR3 spans 15 amino acids. V shed 6 bases and J shed 4 bases, with 19 bases lying between them.

This clone showed up many times. V gene TRBV5-4 combines with J gene TRBJ2-4; D is perhaps TRBD2 (6 bases). Trimming took 2 bases from V and 6 from J, leaving 12 bases between them. This CDR3 has 14 amino acids. The V gene's germline CDR1 is SGHNT and CDR2 YYREEE (reference sequence). CDR3 in amino acids: CASSFGEAGNIQYF. DNA of the CDR3: TGTGCCAGCAGCTTCGGGGAGGCGGGAAACATTCAGTACTTC.

The genes are TRBV9 and TRBJ1-4, with 8 nucleotides matching TRBD1. Unmatched junction bases numbered 4, after V lost 6 bases and J lost 3 bases. Germline CDR1 is SGDLS and CDR2 is YYNGEE. CDR3 length equals 14 residues. CDR3 bases: TGTGCCAGCACCCCGACAGGGGCTAATGAAAAACTGTTTTTT. Translation: CASTPTGANEKLFF.

As concerns this clone: The identical CDR3 is also encoded by other nucleotide sequences in the sample. The chain links TRBV15 to TRBJ1-5; D is possibly TRBD1 (5 bases). The ends were cut back, 0 bases at V and 0 bases at J, with 12 bases in the middle. The CDR3 loop spans 17 amino acids. The germline V gene encodes CDR1 LNHNV and CDR2 YYDKDF (reference sequence). The CDR3 loop reads CATSRDLGRSSNQPQHF. Here the CDR3 DNA reads TGTGCCACCAGCAGAGATCTGGGACGGAGTAGCAATCAGCCCCAGCATTTT. Complete variable domain (other parts from reference TRBV15 and TRBJ1-5): DAMVIQNPRYQVTQFGKPVTLSCSQTLNHNVMYWYQQKSSQAPKLLFHYYDKDFNNEADTPDNFQSRRPNTSFCFLDIRSPGLGDTAMYLCATSRDLGRSSNQPQHFGDGTRLSIL.

This clone was counted between two and nine times. Other DNA sequences in this sample translate to the same CDR3. J is TRBJ2-7 and V is TRBV7-9, with D hard to call. V lost 5 bases and J 4 bases, leaving 12 bases between the germline ends. CDR3 length equals 13 residues. Germline CDR1 reads SEHNR; CDR2 reads FQNEAQ (reference sequence). DNA for the CDR3: TGTGCCAGCAGCCCCGGTCAAGGGTACGAGCAGTACTTC. This gives the protein CASSPGQGYEQYF.

This clone occurred a few times. The chain couples TRBV18 to TRBJ2-6; D gene unclear. Germline values: CDR1 KGHSH, CDR2 LQKENI. The CDR3 loop spans 13 amino acids. V lost 5 bases and J lost 4, with 6 bases in between. The CDR3: CASSTTGANVLTF. In nucleotides, the CDR3 is TGTGCCAGCTCAACAACAGGGGCCAACGTCCTGACTTTC. The variable domain in full, completed from reference TRBV18 and TRBJ2-6, reads NAGVMQNPRHLVRRRGQEARLRCSPMKGHSHVYWYRQLPEEGLKFMVYLQKENIIDESGMPKERFSAEFPKEGPSILRIQQVVRGDSAAYFCASSTTGANVLTFGAGSRLTVL.

This sequence joins TRBV7-3 and TRBJ1-5, with D possibly being TRBD1 (6 bases). The length of the CDR3 is 13 residues. Per the germline V gene, CDR1 is SGHTA and CDR2 is FQGTGA. Trimming cost V 2 bases and J 6 bases, with 8 bases left between them. The CDR3, as DNA: TGTGCCAGCAGCTTAGGACAGCTTCAGCCCCAGCATTTT. It yields the protein CASSLGQLQPQHF.

This clone was seen only a few times. This rearrangement joins TRBV6-1 to TRBJ2-1; a weak D match, TRBD1 (6 bases). The germline CDR1 and CDR2 sequences are MNHNS and SASEGT. There are 15 residues in the CDR3. V gave up 0 bases and J gave up 4 bases, with 10 bases separating them. The DNA for the CDR3 is TGTGCCAGCAGTGAAGCTCGGACAGCTTACAATGAGCAGTTCTTC. Translating it yields CASSEARTAYNEQFF.

The J gene is TRBJ1-1, the V gene TRBV29-1, with D perhaps matching TRBD1 (6 bases). The CDR3 consists of 13 residues. Per germline, CDR1 SQVTM and CDR2 ANQGSEA. The V and J ends lost 7 bases and 1 base respectively, with 13 bases between them. The CDR3 here is CSGGNRANTEAFF. In DNA, the CDR3 is TGCAGCGGAGGGAACAGGGCGAACACTGAAGCTTTCTTT.

This rearrangement joins TRBV4-2 to TRBJ1-5; 7 bases align to TRBD1. The ends lost 1 base at V and 6 bases at J; junction bases unmatched: 15. From germline, CDR1 is LGHNA and CDR2 YNFKEQ. The CDR3 has 18 residues. Here the CDR3 reads CASSQVEQGRGVSQPQHF. The CDR3 DNA sequence: TGTGCCAGCAGCCAAGTTGAACAGGGGCGAGGGGTTAGTCAGCCCCAGCATTTT.

The gene calls are TRBV10-3 and TRBJ2-3; either TRBD1 or TRBD2 may fit D (5 bases each). V lost 0 bases to trimming and J lost 2 bases, with 12 bases between them. Germline V gives CDR1 ENHRY, CDR2 SYGVKD. The CDR3 length is 16 residues. This chain's CDR3 is CAISESGPRPTDTQYF. In DNA form, the CDR3 reads TGTGCCATCAGTGAGTCGGGACCTCGACCCACAGATACGCAGTATTTT.

There are a few counts of this clone. The V gene is TRBV10-1, the J gene TRBJ2-1; 7 bases map to TRBD2. The CDR3 runs 15 residues. The trim removed 5 bases at V and 6 bases at J, leaving 10 bases unmatched. CDR1 WNHNN and CDR2 SYGVQD come from the germline V gene (reference sequence). For the CDR3, the DNA is TGCGCCAGCAGTTCTACACTAGCGCCTGGCAATGAGCAGTTCTTC. Protein: CASSSTLAPGNEQFF.

The chain couples TRBV30 to TRBJ1-1, with a possible D match to TRBD1 (5 bases). V was cut by 4 bases and J by 1 base, with 16 bases left in between. The CDR3 covers 15 residues. Germline values: CDR1 GTSNPN, CDR2 SVGIG (reference sequence). The CDR3 DNA reads as TGTGCCTGGAAGGCGGGGGGTGGAGAGAACACTGAAGCTTTCTTT. Protein sequence: CAWKAGGGENTEAFF.

Only a few counts were recorded for this clone. This rearrangement joins TRBV5-1 to TRBJ2-1, with 7 nucleotides matching TRBD1. The CDR3 spans 15 residues. Germline CDR1 and CDR2: SGHRS and YFSETQ. V lost 1 base, J lost 3 bases, and 4 bases stayed unmatched. CDR3 loop: CASSLYRGYYNEQFF. In DNA, the CDR3 is TGCGCCAGCAGCTTGTACAGGGGTTACTACAATGAGCAGTTCTTC.

The gene calls are TRBV9 and TRBJ2-1; D is unresolved. The CDR3 has 14 residues. CDR1 and CDR2 from the germline V gene are SGDLS and YYNGEE. V was trimmed by 0 bases and J by 7 bases, leaving 11 bases between them. CDR3 nucleotide sequence: TGTGCCAGCAGCGTAGAACCGCAAGAGAATGAGCAGTTCTTC. It encodes CASSVEPQENEQFF.

This clone was seen only a few times. The chain carries TRBV29-1 and TRBJ2-5, with 13 bases identical to TRBD2. V lost 7 bases, J lost 4 bases, and 9 bases stayed unmatched. This CDR3 is built from 15 residues. The germline gives CDR1 SQVTM, CDR2 ANQGSEA. For the CDR3, the DNA is TGCAGCGCCGGGGGACTAGCGGGAAGGGGAGAGACCCAGTACTTC. Protein: CSAGGLAGRGETQYF.

This chain connects TRBV27 to TRBJ1-6; D is unresolved. Germline CDR1 reads MNHEY; CDR2 reads SMNVEV (reference sequence). The CDR3 has 14 residues. Trimming took 3 bases from V and 7 from J, leaving 10 bases between them. The CDR3 DNA sequence: TGTGCCAGCAGTTTCGGGCAGCTCAATTCACCCCTCCACTTT. Translating it yields CASSFGQLNSPLHF.